The rows below give T cell receptor beta chains drawn from one sample of a study of cytomegalovirus exposure and HLA in healthy donors. Here immunoSEQ multiplex PCR was the method, and the copy in TCRdb shows in-frame clones only, minus some. The table includes fewer than 350,000 clones, roughly 90% detected once. Sequenced material: PBMCs. The origin of the receptors is a woman between 18 and 29 years old in good health and CMV-seronegative. The CDR3 runs from the conserved cysteine through the conserved F or W. The order of the fields is D gene, clone size, J gene, V gene, CDR3 DNA, CDR3 protein. The D gene is left open where the match is weak. Part of the rows lack a size; the others show once, few, many or a class for expanded clones.

>NA|few|TRBJ2-7|TRBV7-7
TGTGCTAGCAGCCCCGGGGCAGGGGACGAGCAGTACTTC
CASSPGAGDEQYF
>NA|NA|TRBJ2-1|TRBV6-5
TGTGCCAGCAGTTACCAGGGCGTTCGAGAGCAGTTCTTC
CASSYQGVREQFF
>NA|NA|TRBJ2-1|TRBV5-1
TGCGCCAGCAGCATAGGTAGCGTGGTCCATGAGCAGTTCTTC
CASSIGSVVHEQFF
>TRBD1|NA|TRBJ1-2|TRBV2
TGTGCCAGCAGCGCAGACAGGGGCTATGGCTACACCTTC
CASSADRGYGYTF
>NA|NA|TRBJ1-2|TRBV6-1
TGTGCCAGCAGTGAAGGATTCCCGACAGACAAGTATGGCTACACCTTC
CASSEGFPTDKYGYTF
>NA|NA|TRBJ2-1|TRBV6-4
TGTGCCAGCAGTGAGGAGTTTGCCAGCGCATACAATGAGCAGTTCTTC
CASSEEFASAYNEQFF
>TRBD1|few|TRBJ2-2|TRBV6-1
TGTGCCAGCAGTCGACAGGGGACAAACACCGGGGAGCTGTTTTTT
CASSRQGTNTGELFF
>TRBD1|NA|TRBJ2-3|TRBV9
TGTGCCAGCAGCGTAGCACCGGGACAGGGGGCAGATACGCAGTATTTT
CASSVAPGQGADTQYF
>NA|once|TRBJ2-2|TRBV4-1
TGCGCCAGCAGCCAAGTGCCAGCGAACACCGGGGAGCTGTTTTTT
CASSQVPANTGELFF
>NA|NA|TRBJ1-2|TRBV7-8
TGTGCCAGCAGCGTGACACGGGGCTATGGCTACACCTTC
CASSVTRGYGYTF
>NA|few|TRBJ1-2|TRBV5-4
TGTGCCAGCAGCTTAGATCAGGGCTACACCTTC
CASSLDQGYTF
>NA|once|TRBJ1-5|TRBV7-8
TGTGCCAGCAGCTTGACCAGGGTGTTGCAGAACTCTAATCAGCCCCAGCATTTT
CASSLTRVLQNSNQPQHF
>NA|NA|TRBJ2-3|TRBV6-1
TGTGCCAGCACCCCGCGAGGGAAAGATACGCAGTATTTT
CASTPRGKDTQYF
>NA|NA|TRBJ1-1|TRBV6-1
TGTGCCAGCAGTGCCCAAGAGGCGATGACTGAAGCTTTCTTT
CASSAQEAMTEAFF
>TRBD1|once|TRBJ2-2|TRBV29-1
TGCAGCGTTGAAGCCGGGGACAGGGTCGGGGAGCTGTTTTTT
CSVEAGDRVGELFF
>TRBD2|NA|TRBJ2-5|TRBV14
TGTGCCAGCAGCCCGGGGGCACTAGCGGGAGGCGAGACCCAGTACTTC
CASSPGALAGGETQYF
>NA|NA|TRBJ2-7|TRBV6-1
TGTGCCAGCTCCGGGTGGGACACTTCCTACGAGCAGTACTTC
CASSGWDTSYEQYF
>TRBD1|few|TRBJ2-7|TRBV18
TGTGCCAGCTCACTCGGACAGGGCTACGAGCAGTACTTC
CASSLGQGYEQYF
>TRBD1|once|TRBJ1-2|TRBV30
TGTGCCTGGAATACGAGGGGGCGCAGGAAAGGCTACACCTTC
CAWNTRGRRKGYTF
>TRBD1|NA|TRBJ2-5|TRBV2
TGTGCCAGCAGTGAAGGGGGACAGGGGAAAGAGACCCAGTACTTC
CASSEGGQGKETQYF
>NA|NA|TRBJ2-6|TRBV28
TGTGCCAGCAGGCCCTCAGGGGCTGGGGCCAACGTCCTGACTTTC
CASRPSGAGANVLTF
>TRBD2|NA|TRBJ2-5|TRBV12-5
TGTGCTAGTGGTTTGGCGGGGGGAGAGACCCAGTACTTC
CASGLAGGETQYF
>NA|NA|TRBJ2-5|TRBV28
TGTGCCAGCAGTTTATTGGCGACACTCTTGGGGACCCAGTACTTC
CASSLLATLLGTQYF
>TRBD1|NA|TRBJ2-7|TRBV4-2
TGTGCCAGCAGCACGATCTCCCCGGGACAGGGGGCCTCCTACGAGCAGTACTTC
CASSTISPGQGASYEQYF
>NA|NA|TRBJ1-5|TRBV10-3
TGTGCCATCAGGGAGGGACGGGAGAATCAGCCCCAGCATTTT
CAIREGRENQPQHF
>NA|NA|TRBJ2-7|TRBV7-9
TGTGCCAGCAGCTTGACCGGGACTCTCGAGCAGTACTTC
CASSLTGTLEQYF
>NA|NA|TRBJ2-3|TRBV11-2
TGTGCCAGCAGCTTAGTCCCCAGAGATACGCAGTATTTT
CASSLVPRDTQYF
>NA|NA|TRBJ2-3|TRBV11-2
TGTGCCAGCAGCTTAAGCCCGGGGGAGCCGGCCGATACGCAGTATTTT
CASSLSPGEPADTQYF
>NA|NA|TRBJ1-2|TRBV30
TGTGCCTGGAGTGTAGGACAGATCTCTAACTATGGCTACACCTTC
CAWSVGQISNYGYTF
>TRBD2|NA|TRBJ2-7|TRBV5-4
TGTGCCAGCAGCCCAGAACTAGCGGGAGCCTTCGAGCAGTACTTC
CASSPELAGAFEQYF
>NA|once|TRBJ2-7|TRBV4-1
TGCGCCAGCAGCCAACTAGTTCTTTCCTACGAGCAGTACTTC
CASSQLVLSYEQYF
>NA|NA|TRBJ2-7|TRBV28
TGTGCCAGCAGGAGGAGTGGGGAAGGGGGACACGAGCAGTACTTC
CASRRSGEGGHEQYF
>TRBD1|NA|TRBJ1-1|TRBV5-1
TGCGCCAGCAGCTACGGACAGGGCGGTGGGACTGAAGCTTTCTTT
CASSYGQGGGTEAFF
>NA|few|TRBJ1-5|TRBV30
TGTGCCTGGACGCGGGGAGGGGGTCAGCCCCAGCATTTT
CAWTRGGGQPQHF
>NA|NA|TRBJ2-5|TRBV14
TGTGCCAGCAGCCAAGATTGGATGAGGGAGACCCAGTACTTC
CASSQDWMRETQYF
>TRBD1|NA|TRBJ1-5|TRBV28
TGTGCCAGCAGTTATGGGCAGGGGGCCCAGCCCCAGCATTTT
CASSYGQGAQPQHF
>NA|NA|TRBJ2-5|TRBV10-3
TGTGCCATCAGTGGTGGTAGCGGTTACCAAGAGACCCAGTACTTC
CAISGGSGYQETQYF
>NA|NA|TRBJ2-7|TRBV5-1
TGCGCCAGCAGCCCCCCGTTGGCCCCCTACGAGCAGTACTTC
CASSPPLAPYEQYF
>TRBD2|NA|TRBJ2-7|TRBV28
TGTGCCAGCAATGGACGGGAGGGAAGTCCACACGAGCAGTACTTC
CASNGREGSPHEQYF
>TRBD1|NA|TRBJ1-2|TRBV5-4
TGTGCCAGCAGCTTTGCAAGGGGGCGCAGGGGGGATGGCTACACCTTC
CASSFARGRRGDGYTF
>NA|NA|TRBJ2-2|TRBV5-4
TGTGCCAGCAGCAACGGAGATGGCGGGACCGGGGAGCTGTTTTTT
CASSNGDGGTGELFF
>TRBD2|NA|TRBJ2-5|TRBV7-2
TGTGCCAGCAGCTTAGTCGGGGGGGGTCAAGAGACCCAGTACTTC
CASSLVGGGQETQYF
>NA|NA|TRBJ2-1|TRBV6-5
TGTGCCAGCAGTGATTTCAGGGCCAAGCAGTTCTTC
CASSDFRAKQFF
>TRBD1|NA|TRBJ2-1|TRBV25-1
TGTGCCAGCACGAAAGACAGGGGGGCTTACAATGAGCAGTTCTTC
CASTKDRGAYNEQFF
>TRBD1|NA|TRBJ1-1|TRBV7-8
TGTGCCAGCAGCCACCACCCGACAGGGGGTAGCACTGAAGCTTTCTTT
CASSHHPTGGSTEAFF
>NA|NA|TRBJ1-4|TRBV28
TGTGCCAGCAGCGGCCCGGAGGGGCTTAAAAAACTGTTTTTT
CASSGPEGLKKLFF
>TRBD2|NA|TRBJ2-2|TRBV19
TGTGCCAGTAGTATTCCGGGGGGGAACACCGGGGAGCTGTTTTTT
CASSIPGGNTGELFF
>TRBD1|NA|TRBJ1-5|TRBV6-1
TGTGCCAGCAGTGGAGACAGGGGAACTAAAGGCAATCAGCCCCAGCATTTT
CASSGDRGTKGNQPQHF
>TRBD1|few|TRBJ1-5|TRBV11-2
TGTGCCAGCAGCTTAGTAAGGGGGACAGGAGCCAATCAGCCCCAGCATTTT
CASSLVRGTGANQPQHF
>TRBD2|NA|TRBJ2-7|TRBV27
TGTGCCAGCAGTTTAACTAGCGGGTCCTACGAGCAGTACTTC
CASSLTSGSYEQYF
>NA|NA|TRBJ2-2|TRBV5-8
TGTGCCAGCAGCCTTCGGAGCGGAGTGAGCACCGGGGAGCTGTTTTTT
CASSLRSGVSTGELFF